This is a list of T cell receptor beta chains from one sample in a study of regulatory T cells in long-lasting Graves disease. MiXCR, run by TCRdb on the multiplex PCR reads, gives a single entry per CDR3 protein. Among roughly 400,000 distinct CDR3 sequences listed, 14% to 15% were seen once. These records were also assigned to another study, of T cells in Graves' hyperthyroidism and ophthalmopathy.

The sample in question was peripheral blood mononuclear cells (PBMCs), obtained at new diagnosis, from a patient treated with antithyroid drugs. These receptors were collected from a woman aged 35 to 49 with Graves disease. Both conserved end residues are part of each CDR3. Each record gives: D gene, clone size, J gene, V gene, CDR3 protein, CDR3 DNA. The D gene is left open where the match is weak. Only some rows state a clone size, as once, few, many or a class for expanded clones.

>TRBD1|many|TRBJ1-1|TRBV3-1
CASSQQDRGAAFF
TGTGCCAGCAGCCAACAAGACAGGGGGGCTGCTTTCTTT
>-|-|TRBJ2-7|TRBV19
CASSIRAAGEQYF
TGTGCCAGTAGTATTAGGGCTGCTGGGGAGCAGTACTTC
>-|few|TRBJ2-1|TRBV12-3/TRBV12-4
CASSFGTSRSYNEQFF
TGTGCCAGCAGTTTTGGGACTTCTCGTTCCTACAATGAGCAGTTCTTC
>-|-|TRBJ1-3|TRBV11-3
CASSLFTGSGNTICF
TGTGCCAGCAGCTTATTCACCGGCTCTGGAAACACCATATGTTTT
>-|-|TRBJ1-1|TRBV5-4
CASSLTVGAEAFF
TGTGCCAGCAGCTTGACGGTGGGGGCTGAAGCTTTCTTT
>-|-|TRBJ2-7|TRBV28
CASSLTTGRSYEQYF
TGTGCCAGCAGCTTAACGACAGGGAGGTCCTACGAGCAGTACTTC
>-|many|TRBJ1-1|TRBV19
CASTSRDAGNTEAFF
TGTGCCAGTACCTCACGGGACGCCGGGAACACTGAAGCTTTCTTT
>-|-|TRBJ2-1|TRBV9
CASSISPVNEQFF
TGTGCCAGCAGCATCTCCCCGGTCAATGAGCAGTTCTTC
>TRBD2|-|TRBJ2-7|TRBV19
CASNHSGNSYEQYF
TGTGCCAGTAACCATAGCGGGAACTCCTACGAGCAGTACTTC
>TRBD1|-|TRBJ1-2|TRBV11-2
CASSGGQALNFGYTF
TGTGCCAGCAGCGGGGGACAGGCGCTTAACTTTGGCTACACCTTC
>TRBD2|many|TRBJ2-7|TRBV12-3/TRBV12-4
CASSLGNSGSLEQYF
TGTGCCAGCAGTTTAGGGAATAGCGGGAGCTTGGAGCAGTACTTC
>-|few|TRBJ2-7|TRBV6-5
CASSYRGGFYEQYF
TGTGCCAGCAGTTACCGGGGCGGGTTCTACGAGCAGTACTTC
>TRBD1|many|TRBJ2-5|TRBV7-9
CASSQTTGQGETQYF
TGTGCCAGCAGCCAGACAACCGGACAGGGGGAGACCCAGTACTTC
>-|many|TRBJ2-2|TRBV27
CASSLSSNTGELFF
TGTGCCAGCAGTTTGTCGTCGAACACCGGGGAGCTGTTTTTT
>TRBD1|few|TRBJ2-7|TRBV9
CASSGDRGPYEQYF
TGTGCCAGCAGCGGGGACAGGGGGCCCTACGAGCAGTACTTC
>-|many|TRBJ2-3|TRBV12-3/TRBV12-4
CASSFSASTDTQYF
TGTGCCAGCAGTTTCTCGGCTAGCACAGATACGCAGTATTTT
>TRBD2|many|TRBJ2-2|TRBV20-1
CSASPTSAMNTGELFF
TGCAGTGCCTCGCCGACTAGCGCGATGAACACCGGGGAGCTGTTTTTT
>TRBD2|many|TRBJ2-1|TRBV20-1
CSAREGTSGRMGEQFF
TGCAGTGCTAGAGAAGGGACTAGCGGGAGGATGGGTGAGCAGTTCTTC
>-|few|TRBJ2-7|TRBV6-1
CANSLQDGDEQYF
TGTGCCAACTCATTGCAGGACGGGGACGAGCAGTACTTC
>-|-|TRBJ1-4|TRBV15
CATSRDGNNEKLFF
TGTGCCACCAGCAGAGACGGAAATAATGAAAAACTGTTTTTT
>-|many|TRBJ2-1|TRBV30
CAWSVIRGPYNEQFF
TGTGCCTGGAGTGTAATACGGGGCCCCTACAATGAGCAGTTCTTC
>-|-|TRBJ2-2|TRBV5-4
CASSPRGMGTGELFF
TGTGCCAGCAGCCCCAGGGGAATGGGAACCGGGGAGCTGTTTTTT
>TRBD1|few|TRBJ1-5|TRBV9
CASSPHGTGGTQPQHF
TGTGCCAGCTCCCCGCACGGCACAGGGGGTACTCAGCCCCAGCATTTT
>-|many|TRBJ2-3|TRBV6-2/TRBV6-3
CASSPAGGDTQYF
TGTGCCAGCAGCCCTGCCGGGGGAGATACGCAGTATTTT
>-|many|TRBJ2-5|TRBV29-1
CSVAIQETQYF
TGCAGCGTGGCAATTCAAGAGACCCAGTACTTC
>-|-|TRBJ2-5|TRBV5-1
CASKITFQETQYF
TGCGCCAGCAAAATAACTTTCCAAGAGACCCAGTACTTC
>-|once|TRBJ2-3|TRBV7-9
CASSPTNTGTQYF
TGTGCCAGCAGCCCGACTAACACAGGTACGCAGTATTTT
>-|many|TRBJ2-5|TRBV5-1
CASSDARGETQYF
TGCGCCAGCAGCGATGCCCGAGGAGAGACCCAGTACTTC
>-|-|TRBJ2-3|TRBV5-1
CASSYLEGVTADTQYF
TGCGCCAGCAGCTACCTCGAGGGGGTAACGGCAGATACGCAGTATTTT
>TRBD1|-|TRBJ1-6|TRBV11-2
CASRPQGTGGNSPLHF
TGTGCCAGCAGACCACAAGGGACAGGGGGTAATTCACCCCTCCACTTT
>TRBD1|few|TRBJ1-2|TRBV12-3/TRBV12-4
CASSFTTGADGYTF
TGTGCCAGCAGTTTTACGACAGGGGCGGATGGCTACACCTTC
>TRBD2|many|TRBJ2-5|TRBV28
CAAFTSGRAPETQYF
TGTGCCGCATTTACCAGCGGGAGGGCCCCAGAGACCCAGTACTTC
>TRBD1|few|TRBJ2-3|TRBV5-1
CASSSLGGQGNTDTQYF
TGCGCCAGCAGCTCATTGGGAGGACAGGGGAACACAGATACGCAGTATTTT
>-|many|TRBJ2-1|TRBV12-3/TRBV12-4
CASSTLPRGSSYNEQFF
TGTGCCAGCAGTACCCTCCCACGCGGTAGCTCCTACAATGAGCAGTTCTTC
>TRBD1|-|TRBJ1-4|TRBV4-1
CASSPRQGQGEKLFF
TGCGCCAGCAGCCCCCGACAGGGGCAAGGTGAAAAACTGTTTTTT
>-|few|TRBJ1-5|TRBV7-9
CASSKNHQPQHF
TGTGCCAGCAGCAAGAACCATCAGCCCCAGCATTTT
>-|many|TRBJ2-3|TRBV27
CASSPPWTDTQYF
TGTGCCAGCAGTCCCCCGTGGACAGATACGCAGTATTTT
>TRBD1|few|TRBJ2-1|TRBV2
CASWGQGHEQFF
TGTGCCAGCTGGGGACAGGGCCATGAGCAGTTCTTC
>TRBD1|many|TRBJ1-1|TRBV28
CASSENQGASGAFF
TGTGCCAGCAGTGAAAACCAGGGGGCGAGTGGAGCTTTCTTT
>-|few|TRBJ2-7|TRBV28
CASSLIGSPYEQYF
TGTGCCAGCAGTTTAATCGGCAGTCCCTACGAGCAGTACTTC
>-|many|TRBJ2-7|TRBV9
CASSVGEGTYEQYF
TGTGCCAGCAGCGTAGGTGAAGGGACCTACGAGCAGTACTTC
>-|many|TRBJ2-7|TRBV6-2/TRBV6-3
CATGSFLEQYF
TGTGCCACCGGGAGTTTCCTGGAGCAGTACTTC
>-|few|TRBJ2-1|TRBV15
CATSRDPGVERGDEQFF
TGTGCCACCAGCAGAGATCCTGGAGTAGAGCGTGGGGATGAGCAGTTCTTC
>TRBD2|-|TRBJ2-2|TRBV6-2/TRBV6-3
CASSTGTSGRGRTGELFF
TGTGCCAGCAGTACCGGGACTAGCGGGAGGGGGCGGACCGGGGAGCTGTTTTTT
>-|many|TRBJ1-1|TRBV5-1
CASSLNGGNGEAFF
TGCGCCAGCAGCTTGAATGGGGGTAATGGTGAAGCTTTCTTT
>-|many|TRBJ2-7|TRBV19
CASSRVVGYEQYF
TGTGCCAGTAGCCGCGTAGTGGGATACGAGCAGTACTTC
>-|many|TRBJ2-1|TRBV30
CAWSPSSYNEQFF
TGTGCCTGGAGTCCCAGCTCCTACAATGAGCAGTTCTTC
>-|many|TRBJ1-1|TRBV6-1
CASRAFKQNTEAFF
TGTGCCAGCAGAGCATTTAAACAGAACACTGAAGCTTTCTTT
>-|many|TRBJ2-4|TRBV11-2
CASSLFRPTIAKNIQYF
TGTGCCAGCAGCTTATTCCGACCAACTATAGCCAAAAACATTCAGTACTTC
>-|few|TRBJ1-1|TRBV5-1
CASSWGGGRDTEAFF
TGCGCCAGCAGCTGGGGGGGGGGCCGGGATACTGAAGCTTTCTTT
>-|few|TRBJ1-5|TRBV5-4
CASSPDGGRDQPQHF
TGTGCCAGCAGCCCCGACGGAGGGAGGGATCAGCCCCAGCATTTT
>-|many|TRBJ2-1|TRBV7-3
CASSRLPSQGFYNEQFF
TGTGCCAGCAGCCGACTCCCTTCTCAGGGGTTTTACAATGAGCAGTTCTTC